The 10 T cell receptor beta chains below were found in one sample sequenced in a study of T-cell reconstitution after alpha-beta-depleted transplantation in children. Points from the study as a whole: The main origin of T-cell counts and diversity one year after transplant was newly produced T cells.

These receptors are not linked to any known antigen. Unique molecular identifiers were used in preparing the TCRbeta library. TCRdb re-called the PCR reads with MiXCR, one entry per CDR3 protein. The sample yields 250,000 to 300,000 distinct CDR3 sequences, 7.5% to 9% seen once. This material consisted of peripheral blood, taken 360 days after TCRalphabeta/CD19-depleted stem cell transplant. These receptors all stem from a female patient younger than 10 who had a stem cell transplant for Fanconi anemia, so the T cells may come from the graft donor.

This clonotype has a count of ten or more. In DNA, the CDR3 is TGCGCCAGCAGTGAGCAGGGGACCTCCTACGAGCAGTACTTC. Translation gives CASSEQGTSYEQYF. J is TRBJ2-7 and V is TRBV10-2; a weak D match, TRBD1 (6 bases). The CDR3 totals 14 residues. Trimming removed 2 bases at V and 0 bases at J, with 8 bases between. From germline, CDR1 is WSHSY and CDR2 SAAADI.

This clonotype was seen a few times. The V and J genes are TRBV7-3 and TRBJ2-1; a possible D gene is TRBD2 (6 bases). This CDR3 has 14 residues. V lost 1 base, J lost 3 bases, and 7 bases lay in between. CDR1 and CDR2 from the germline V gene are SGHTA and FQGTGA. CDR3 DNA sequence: TGTGCCAGCAGCTTAAGGGGGGTCTACAATGAGCAGTTCTTC. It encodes CASSLRGVYNEQFF.

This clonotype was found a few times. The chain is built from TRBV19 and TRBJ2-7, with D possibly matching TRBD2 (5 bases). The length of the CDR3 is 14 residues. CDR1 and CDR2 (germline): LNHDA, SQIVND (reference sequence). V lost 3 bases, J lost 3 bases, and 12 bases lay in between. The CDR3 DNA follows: TGTGCCAGTAGTATCTTTCAAGAGGGCTACGAGCAGTACTTC. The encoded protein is CASSIFQEGYEQYF.

CDR3 in amino acids: CASSYWTGEGYGYTF. The CDR3, as DNA: TGTGCCAGCAGCTACTGGACAGGGGAAGGCTATGGCTACACCTTC. The chain recombines TRBV5-8 with TRBJ1-2; 9 nucleotides line up with TRBD1. CDR1 is SGHTS, CDR2 YDEGEE, per germline. The CDR3 contains 15 residues. The V gene end was trimmed by 3 bases and the J gene end by 4 bases; junction bases not matched to a gene: 7. Based on the CDR3 plus reference TRBV5-8 and TRBJ1-2, the full variable domain is EAGVTQSPTHLIKTRGQQATLRCSPISGHTSVYWYQQALGLGLQFLLWYDEGEERNRGNFPPRFSGRQFPNYSSELNVNALELEDSALYLCASSYWTGEGYGYTFGSGTRLTVV.

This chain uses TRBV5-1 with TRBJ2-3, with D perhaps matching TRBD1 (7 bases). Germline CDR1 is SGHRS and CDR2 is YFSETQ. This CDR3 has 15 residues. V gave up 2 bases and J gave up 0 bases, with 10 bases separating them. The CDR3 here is CASSFQGGSTDTQYF. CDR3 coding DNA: TGCGCCAGCAGCTTCCAGGGGGGCAGCACAGATACGCAGTATTTT.

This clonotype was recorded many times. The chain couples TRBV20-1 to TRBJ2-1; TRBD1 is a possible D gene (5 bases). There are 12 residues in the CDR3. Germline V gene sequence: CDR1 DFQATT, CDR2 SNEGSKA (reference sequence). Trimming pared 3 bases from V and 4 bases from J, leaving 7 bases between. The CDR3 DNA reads TGCAGTGCTAGTCAGGGATACAATGAGCAGTTCTTC. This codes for CSASQGYNEQFF.

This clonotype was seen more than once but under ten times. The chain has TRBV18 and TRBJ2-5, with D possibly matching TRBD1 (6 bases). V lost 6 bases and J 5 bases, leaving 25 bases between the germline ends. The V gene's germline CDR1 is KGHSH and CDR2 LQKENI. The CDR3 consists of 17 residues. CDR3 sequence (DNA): TGTGCCAGCTCCCTCCTGAAAGGGACAACCCCCCGGGAGACCCAGTACTTC. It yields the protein CASSLLKGTTPRETQYF. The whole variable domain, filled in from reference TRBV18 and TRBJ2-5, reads NAGVMQNPRHLVRRRGQEARLRCSPMKGHSHVYWYRQLPEEGLKFMVYLQKENIIDESGMPKERFSAEFPKEGPSILRIQQVVRGDSAAYFCASSLLKGTTPRETQYFGPGTRLLVL.

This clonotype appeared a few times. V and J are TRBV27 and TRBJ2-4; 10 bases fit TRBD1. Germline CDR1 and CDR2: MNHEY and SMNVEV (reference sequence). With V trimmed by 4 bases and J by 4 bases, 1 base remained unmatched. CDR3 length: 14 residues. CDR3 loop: CASSWTGGKNIQYF. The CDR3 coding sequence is TGTGCCAGCAGTTGGACAGGGGGTAAAAACATTCAGTACTTC.

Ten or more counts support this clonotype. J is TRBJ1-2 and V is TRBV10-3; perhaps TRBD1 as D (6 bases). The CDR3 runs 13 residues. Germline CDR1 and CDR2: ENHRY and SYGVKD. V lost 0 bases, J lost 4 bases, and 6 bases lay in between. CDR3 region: CAISESTGYGYTF. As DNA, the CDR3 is TGTGCCATCAGTGAGTCGACAGGCTATGGCTACACCTTC.

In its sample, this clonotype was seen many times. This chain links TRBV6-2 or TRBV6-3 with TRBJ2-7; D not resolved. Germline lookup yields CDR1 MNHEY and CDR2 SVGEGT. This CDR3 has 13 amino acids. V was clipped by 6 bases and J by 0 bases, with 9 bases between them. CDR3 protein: CASRDSSSYEQYV. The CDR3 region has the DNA TGTGCCAGCAGAGACTCTAGCTCCTACGAGCAGTACGTC.